Sequencing of this T cell receptor (beta chain) was carried out in a study of blood T cell repertoires in COVID-19. Study-wide context: There were acute and convalescent COVID-19 samples, and they came from the United States, Italy and Spain. Sources were T cells, B-cell-depleted T cells, or PBMCs; the material itself was cDNA or gDNA.

Germline assignment: CDR1 MNHEY and CDR2 SVGAGI. The CDR3 contains 13 residues. The authors' processing: Reference gene primers were amplified, and this amplification served to estimate nucleated cell counts. Some clones are missing from TCRdb's copy, which holds only in-frame ones; the method was immunoSEQ multiplex PCR. V, J and clone size are taken as reported in that table, and D and trimming were inferred from the DNA itself. Of fewer than 35,000 clones in the sample, around 87% were seen once. The TCR comes from a human donor in a cohort sampled during active COVID-19. The donor label of this sample is uncertain. Sequencing was performed on peripheral blood. The chain is built from TRBV6-5 and TRBJ1-2, with 7 bases identical to TRBD1. CDR3 residues: CVTPGQNIVGYTF. CDR3 sequence (DNA): TGTGTCACCCCGGGACAGAATATTGTGGGCTACACCTTC.